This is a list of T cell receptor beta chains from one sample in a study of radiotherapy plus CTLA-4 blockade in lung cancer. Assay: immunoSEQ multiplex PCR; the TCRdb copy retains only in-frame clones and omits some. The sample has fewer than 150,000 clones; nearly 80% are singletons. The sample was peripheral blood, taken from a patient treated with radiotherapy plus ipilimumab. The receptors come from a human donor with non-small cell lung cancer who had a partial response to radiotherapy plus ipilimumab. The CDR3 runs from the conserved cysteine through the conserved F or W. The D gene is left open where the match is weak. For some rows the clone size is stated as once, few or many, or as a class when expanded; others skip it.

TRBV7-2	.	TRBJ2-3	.	CASSLDAGTDTQYF	TGTGCCAGCAGCTTAGACGCGGGCACAGATACGCAGTATTTT
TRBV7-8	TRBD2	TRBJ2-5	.	CASSLGLAGGPETQYF	TGTGCCAGCAGCTTAGGGCTAGCGGGAGGGCCGGAGACCCAGTACTTC
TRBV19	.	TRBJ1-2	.	CASSARTRENYGYTF	TGTGCCAGTAGTGCTAGGACAAGAGAAAACTATGGCTACACCTTC
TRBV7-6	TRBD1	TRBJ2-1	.	CASSSTPGQGASEQFF	TGTGCCAGCAGCTCCACCCCGGGACAGGGGGCAAGTGAGCAGTTCTTC
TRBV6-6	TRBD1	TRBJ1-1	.	CASSIGTGGTEAFF	TGTGCCAGCAGTATCGGGACAGGGGGCACTGAAGCTTTCTTT
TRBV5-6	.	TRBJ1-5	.	CASSFSGNPRTQPQHF	TGTGCCAGCAGCTTTTCGGGGAACCCAAGAACTCAGCCCCAGCATTTT
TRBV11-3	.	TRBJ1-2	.	CASSLESGYGYTF	TGTGCCAGCAGCTTAGAGTCGGGTTATGGCTACACCTTC
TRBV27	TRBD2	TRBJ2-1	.	CASSPLSGRRYNEQFF	TGTGCCAGCAGTCCCCTTAGCGGGCGAAGGTACAATGAGCAGTTCTTC
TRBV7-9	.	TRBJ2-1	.	CASSLGDVGARQFF	TGTGCCAGCAGCTTAGGGGACGTGGGGGCTCGGCAGTTCTTC
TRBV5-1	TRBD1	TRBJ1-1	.	CASSLGQGVVNTEAFF	TGCGCCAGCAGCTTGGGACAGGGGGTTGTGAACACTGAAGCTTTCTTT
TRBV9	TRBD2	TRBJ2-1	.	CASSAGLAGGHNEQFF	TGTGCCAGCAGCGCCGGACTAGCGGGAGGACACAATGAGCAGTTCTTC
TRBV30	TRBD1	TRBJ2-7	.	CAWSVNQGAYEQYF	TGTGCCTGGAGTGTAAATCAGGGGGCATACGAGCAGTACTTC
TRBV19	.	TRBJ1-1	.	CASSIGGTTRGTEAFF	TGTGCCAGTAGTATCGGTGGAACCACCCGGGGAACTGAAGCTTTCTTT
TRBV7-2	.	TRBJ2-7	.	CASSIRAETAYEQYF	TGTGCCAGCAGCATCCGAGCGGAGACCGCCTACGAGCAGTACTTC
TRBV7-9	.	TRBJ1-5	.	CASSLAWGEQAEPQHF	TGTGCCAGCAGCTTAGCGTGGGGGGAACAGGCTGAGCCCCAGCATTTT
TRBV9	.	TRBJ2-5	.	CASSVASGETQYF	TGTGCCAGCAGCGTAGCTAGTGGAGAGACCCAGTACTTC
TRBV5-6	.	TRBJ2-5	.	CASSAITSTVAGKTQYF	TGTGCCAGCAGCGCAATAACATCAACTGTCGCCGGGAAGACCCAGTACTTC
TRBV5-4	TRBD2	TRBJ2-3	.	CASSQSGLAGADTQYF	TGTGCCAGCAGCCAAAGCGGACTAGCGGGAGCAGATACGCAGTATTTT
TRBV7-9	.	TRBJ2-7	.	CASSTGTYEQYF	TGTGCCAGCAGCACAGGGACCTACGAGCAGTACTTC
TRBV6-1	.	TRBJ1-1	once	CASAQQGGIAEAFF	TGTGCCAGCGCCCAACAGGGTGGTATCGCTGAAGCTTTCTTT
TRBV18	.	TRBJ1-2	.	CASSPPWGQNYGYTF	TGTGCCAGCTCACCACCCTGGGGGCAGAACTATGGCTACACCTTC
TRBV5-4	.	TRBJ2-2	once	CASSQAGNRDTGELFF	TGTGCCAGCAGCCAGGCCGGCAACAGGGACACCGGGGAGCTGTTTTTT
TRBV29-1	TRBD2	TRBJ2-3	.	CSVELLASGGRDTQYF	TGCAGCGTTGAACTTCTGGCCAGCGGGGGGCGGGATACGCAGTATTTT
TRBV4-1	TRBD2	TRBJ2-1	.	CASSQDPGLADEQFF	TGCGCCAGCAGCCAAGACCCGGGACTAGCCGATGAGCAGTTCTTC
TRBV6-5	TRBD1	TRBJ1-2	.	CASLGKRQGNYGYTF	TGTGCCAGCCTAGGAAAGAGACAGGGGAACTATGGCTACACCTTC
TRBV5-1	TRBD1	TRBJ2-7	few	CASGTGGSISYEQYF	TGCGCCAGCGGGACAGGGGGATCCATCTCCTACGAGCAGTACTTC
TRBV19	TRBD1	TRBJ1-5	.	CASSKGQGAIQPQHF	TGTGCCAGTAGTAAGGGACAGGGGGCGATTCAGCCCCAGCATTTT
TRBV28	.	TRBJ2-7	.	CASSSYFLEQYF	TGTGCCAGCAGTTCCTATTTCCTCGAGCAGTACTTC
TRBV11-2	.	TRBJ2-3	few	CASSWTTSSTDTQYF	TGTGCCAGCAGCTGGACTACTTCTTCCACAGATACGCAGTATTTT
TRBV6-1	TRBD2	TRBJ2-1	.	CASRVAGGPGEQFF	TGTGCCAGCAGGGTAGCGGGAGGGCCGGGTGAGCAGTTCTTC
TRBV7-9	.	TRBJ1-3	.	CASSLGGFGHTIYF	TGTGCCAGCAGCTTAGGGGGCTTCGGACACACCATATATTTT
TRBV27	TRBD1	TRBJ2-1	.	CASSLRPPDRGNNEQFF	TGTGCCAGCAGTTTACGCCCTCCCGACAGGGGGAACAATGAGCAGTTCTTC